These 14 T cell receptor beta chains share one sample of origin, sequenced in a study of molecular identifiers for immune sequencing clone quantification. TCRdb re-called the PCR reads through MiXCR, storing one row per CDR3 protein. Counted here are tens of thousands of distinct CDR3 sequences, around 23% occurring once; the ten biggest clones make up 1% to 1.2%. Sequenced material: naive CD8+ T cells from blood, with Jurkat cell RNA spiked in. Specified subset: FACS-sorted CD8+CD4-CCR7+CD45RA+ naive T cells. Source of these receptors: a human donor in good health. Some libraries in this study had Jurkat cell RNA spiked in.

This clonotype was seen repeatedly, ten times or more. The chain couples TRBV7-9 to TRBJ1-4; D ambiguous. The V gene's germline CDR1 is SEHNR and CDR2 FQNEAQ (reference sequence). V lost 5 bases and J lost 0, with 13 bases in between. CDR3 length: 16 amino acids. The DNA of the CDR3 is TGTGCCAGCAGCCCCCGCACTCTCGCAACTAATGAAAAACTGTTTTTT. Translation gives CASSPRTLATNEKLFF. Drawing the rest from reference TRBV7-9 and TRBJ1-4, the complete variable domain is DTGVSQNPRHKITKRGQNVTFRCDPISEHNRLYWYRQTLGQGPEFLTYFQNEAQLEKSRLLSDRFSAERPKGSFSTLEIQRTEQGDSAMYLCASSPRTLATNEKLFFGSGTQLSVL.

The sample holds a few counts of this clonotype. The chain's CDR3 is CSARNLAGGTYEQYF. The CDR3 DNA follows: TGCAGTGCTAGGAATCTAGCGGGGGGGACCTACGAGCAGTACTTC. This chain connects TRBV20-1 to TRBJ2-7; TRBD2 matches 12 bases. The germline gives CDR1 DFQATT, CDR2 SNEGSKA (reference sequence). The trim removed 3 bases at V and 2 bases at J, leaving 5 bases unmatched. The CDR3 consists of 15 residues.

This clonotype has ten or more counts. Written as DNA, the CDR3 is TGTGCCAGCAGCTTAGTCGATGTTGAGACCCAGTACTTC. Its protein is CASSLVDVETQYF. V usage is TRBV7-9 and J usage is TRBJ2-5; D call uncertain. In germline, CDR1 is SEHNR, CDR2 FQNEAQ (reference sequence). V gave up 1 base and J gave up 5 bases, with 8 bases separating them. The CDR3 is 13 residues long.

This clonotype was recorded only once. Possible read error: a much larger clone is one base away. The chain recombines TRBV5-1 with TRBJ2-7, with D unclear. This CDR3 region has 14 residues. Looked up from germline, CDR1 is SGHRS and CDR2 is YFSETQ. The V end was cut by 0 bases, the J end by 2 bases, with 9 bases between. This CDR3 reads CASSLVGLAYEQYF. CDR3 coding DNA: TGCGCCAGCAGCTTGGTAGGGCTCGCCTACGAGCAGTACTTC.

This clonotype was recorded at least ten times. The chain has TRBV6-5 and TRBJ2-2, with D maybe TRBD1 (6 bases). Germline assignment: CDR1 MNHEY and CDR2 SVGAGI. V lost 5 bases, J lost 3 bases, and 13 bases lay in between. This CDR3 comprises 15 residues. This CDR3 reads CASSLRTDYTGELFF. Here the CDR3 DNA reads TGTGCCAGCAGTCTACGGACAGACTACACCGGGGAGCTGTTTTTT.

This clonotype was observed a handful of times. The DNA of the CDR3 is TGTGCCTGGAGTGGATGGACTAGCGGGAGGCACAGCTCCTACAATGAGCAGTTCTTC. It encodes CAWSGWTSGRHSSYNEQFF. The V call is TRBV30, the J call TRBJ2-1, with 14 bases aligning to TRBD2. J gave up 0 bases and V 1 base, and 8 bases lay outside the gene matches. Germline assignment: CDR1 GTSNPN and CDR2 SVGIG (reference sequence). This CDR3 has 19 residues. Filled out from reference TRBV30 and TRBJ2-1, the complete variable domain reads SQTIHQWPATLVQPVGSPLSLECTVEGTSNPNLYWYRQAAGRGLQLLFYSVGIGQISSEVPQNLSASRPQDRQFILSSKKLLLSDSGFYLCAWSGWTSGRHSSYNEQFFGPGTRLTVL.

This clonotype was picked up many times. This chain links TRBV13 with TRBJ2-3; no firm D call. Germline V gives CDR1 PRHDT, CDR2 FYEKMQ (reference sequence). This CDR3 is built from 12 residues. V shed 8 bases and J shed 6 bases, with 12 bases lying between them. The CDR3, as DNA: TGTGCCAGCTCCTTTCGTAGGGATACGCAGTATTTT. Its translation: CASSFRRDTQYF.

This clonotype was seen ten or more times. This chain connects TRBV4-1 to TRBJ2-7; 13 positions agree with TRBD2. The ends lost 2 bases at V and 0 bases at J; junction bases unmatched: 13. The CDR3 is 20 amino acids. Germline V CDR1 and CDR2: MGHRA, YSYEKL. The CDR3 region is CASSQTIQGLAGFRSYEQYF. The CDR3 DNA reads as TGCGCCAGCAGCCAAACCATACAGGGACTAGCGGGGTTCCGCTCCTACGAGCAGTACTTC.

The rearrangement links TRBV29-1 to TRBJ2-1, with 7 bases aligning to TRBD2. V gave up 6 bases and J gave up 6 bases; unmatched junction bases: 14. Germline CDR1 reads SQVTM; CDR2 reads ANQGSEA. The CDR3 length is 15 residues. Here the CDR3 reads CSVQQTSSVSNEQFF. As DNA, the CDR3 is TGCAGCGTCCAACAGACTAGCTCGGTATCCAATGAGCAGTTCTTC.

This clonotype has only a few counts. The chain joins TRBV2 to TRBJ2-7; 11 bases match TRBD2. The CDR3 has 16 residues. Germline loops: CDR1 SNHLY, CDR2 FYNNEI. V lost 5 bases to trimming and J lost 5 bases; unmatched junction nucleotides: 11. CDR3 DNA: TGTGCCAGCAGTCAATCACTAGCGGGGGCCCACCACGAGCAGTACTTC. It is translated as CASSQSLAGAHHEQYF.

The chain carries TRBV4-1 and TRBJ2-1, with D tentatively TRBD2 (5 bases). This CDR3 spans 18 amino acids. V was clipped by 4 bases and J by 0 bases, with 19 bases between them. Germline CDR1 MGHRA, CDR2 YSYEKL. CDR3: CASSPNPTLAVSYNEQFF. CDR3 nucleotide sequence: TGCGCCAGCAGCCCTAACCCCACCCTAGCAGTCTCCTACAATGAGCAGTTCTTC.

Remarks on this clonotype: One junction end disagrees with the germline gene, perhaps due to a read error. The chain carries TRBV30 and TRBJ2-1; D may be TRBD2 (5 bases). Per germline, CDR1 GTSNPN and CDR2 SVGIG (reference sequence). CDR3 size: 14 residues. The CDR3 coding sequence is TGTGCCTGGTCAGGACTTAGCTCCTACAATGGGCAGTTCTTC. Its protein product is CAWSGLSSYNGQFF.

This clonotype was counted many times. V and J are TRBV14 and TRBJ2-5; 12 bases are a match to TRBD1. With V trimmed by 0 bases and J by 5 bases, 10 bases remained unmatched. This CDR3 comprises 18 residues. Germline CDR1 reads SGHDN; CDR2 reads FVKESK. DNA of the CDR3: TGTGCCAGCAGCCAAGAAAGATGGGGGACAGGGGGCTCGGAGACCCAGTACTTC. Its protein product is CASSQERWGTGGSETQYF.

At least ten counts were recorded for this clonotype. V is TRBV5-1 and J is TRBJ2-3; 8 bases match TRBD2. The CDR3 is made up of 16 amino acids. V lost 0 bases to trimming and J lost 1 base; unmatched junction nucleotides: 4. Germline lookup yields CDR1 SGHRS and CDR2 YFSETQ. The CDR3 sequence is CASSLASSGGTDTQYF. Here the CDR3 DNA reads TGCGCCAGCAGCTTGGCCAGTAGCGGGGGCACAGATACGCAGTATTTT.